This T cell receptor beta chain came from a study of blood T cell repertoires in COVID-19. Study-wide background: Sites in the United States, Italy and Spain provided acute and convalescent COVID-19 samples. T cells, B-cell-depleted T cells, or PBMCs provided the cDNA or gDNA that served as material.

Original analysis: Amplifying reference gene primers gave estimates of nucleated cell counts. Using immunoSEQ multiplex PCR, the repertoire was profiled, and TCRdb retains in-frame clones only, with some absent. Clone size and the V and J calls come from that table; the DNA yielded D and trimming. The sample has 200,000 to 250,000 clones, about four fifths seen once. CDR1 SGHAT and CDR2 FQNNGV come from the germline V gene. This CDR3 contains 15 residues. V was pared by 5 bases and J by 4 bases, with 7 bases of the junction left unmatched. Sequenced material: peripheral blood. The sequence came from a woman younger than 35 with acute or convalescent COVID-19. This chain joins TRBV11-2 and TRBJ2-7; TRBD2 agrees at 11 bases. The CDR3 DNA sequence: TGTGCCAGCAGCCCACCGGGACTAGCGGAGTACGAGCAGTACTTC. Its protein product is CASSPPGLAEYEQYF.